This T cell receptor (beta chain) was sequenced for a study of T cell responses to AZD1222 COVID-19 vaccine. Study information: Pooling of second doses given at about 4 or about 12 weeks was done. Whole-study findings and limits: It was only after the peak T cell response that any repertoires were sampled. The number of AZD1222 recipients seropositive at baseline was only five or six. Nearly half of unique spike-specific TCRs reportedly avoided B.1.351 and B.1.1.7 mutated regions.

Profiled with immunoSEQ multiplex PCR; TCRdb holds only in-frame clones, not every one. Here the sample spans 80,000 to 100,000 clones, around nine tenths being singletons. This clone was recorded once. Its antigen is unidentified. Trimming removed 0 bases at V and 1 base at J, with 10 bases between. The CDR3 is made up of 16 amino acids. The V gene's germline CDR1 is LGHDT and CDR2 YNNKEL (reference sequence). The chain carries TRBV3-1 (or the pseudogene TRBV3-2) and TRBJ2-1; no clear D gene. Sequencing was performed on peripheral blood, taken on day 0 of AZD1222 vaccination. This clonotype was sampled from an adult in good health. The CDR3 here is CASSQDHGKSYNEQFF. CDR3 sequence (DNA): TGTGCCAGCAGCCAAGACCACGGAAAATCCTACAATGAGCAGTTCTTC.